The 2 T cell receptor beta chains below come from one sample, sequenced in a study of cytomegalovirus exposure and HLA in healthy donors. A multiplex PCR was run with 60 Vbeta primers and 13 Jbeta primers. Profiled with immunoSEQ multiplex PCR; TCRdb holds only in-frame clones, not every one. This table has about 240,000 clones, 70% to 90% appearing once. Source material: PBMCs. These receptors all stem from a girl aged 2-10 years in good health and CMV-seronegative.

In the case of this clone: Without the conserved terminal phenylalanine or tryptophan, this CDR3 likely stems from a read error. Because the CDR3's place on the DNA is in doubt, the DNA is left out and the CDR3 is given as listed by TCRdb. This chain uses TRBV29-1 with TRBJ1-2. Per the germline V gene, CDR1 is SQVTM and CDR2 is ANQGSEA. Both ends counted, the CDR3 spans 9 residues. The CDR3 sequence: CSVEECRGC.

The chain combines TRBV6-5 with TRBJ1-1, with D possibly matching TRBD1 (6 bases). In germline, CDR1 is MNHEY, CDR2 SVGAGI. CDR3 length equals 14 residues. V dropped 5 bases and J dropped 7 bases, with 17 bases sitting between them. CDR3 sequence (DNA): TGTGCCAGCAGTGAAGGAGGGGGGGGTTTTGAAGCTTTCTTT. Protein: CASSEGGGGFEAFF.